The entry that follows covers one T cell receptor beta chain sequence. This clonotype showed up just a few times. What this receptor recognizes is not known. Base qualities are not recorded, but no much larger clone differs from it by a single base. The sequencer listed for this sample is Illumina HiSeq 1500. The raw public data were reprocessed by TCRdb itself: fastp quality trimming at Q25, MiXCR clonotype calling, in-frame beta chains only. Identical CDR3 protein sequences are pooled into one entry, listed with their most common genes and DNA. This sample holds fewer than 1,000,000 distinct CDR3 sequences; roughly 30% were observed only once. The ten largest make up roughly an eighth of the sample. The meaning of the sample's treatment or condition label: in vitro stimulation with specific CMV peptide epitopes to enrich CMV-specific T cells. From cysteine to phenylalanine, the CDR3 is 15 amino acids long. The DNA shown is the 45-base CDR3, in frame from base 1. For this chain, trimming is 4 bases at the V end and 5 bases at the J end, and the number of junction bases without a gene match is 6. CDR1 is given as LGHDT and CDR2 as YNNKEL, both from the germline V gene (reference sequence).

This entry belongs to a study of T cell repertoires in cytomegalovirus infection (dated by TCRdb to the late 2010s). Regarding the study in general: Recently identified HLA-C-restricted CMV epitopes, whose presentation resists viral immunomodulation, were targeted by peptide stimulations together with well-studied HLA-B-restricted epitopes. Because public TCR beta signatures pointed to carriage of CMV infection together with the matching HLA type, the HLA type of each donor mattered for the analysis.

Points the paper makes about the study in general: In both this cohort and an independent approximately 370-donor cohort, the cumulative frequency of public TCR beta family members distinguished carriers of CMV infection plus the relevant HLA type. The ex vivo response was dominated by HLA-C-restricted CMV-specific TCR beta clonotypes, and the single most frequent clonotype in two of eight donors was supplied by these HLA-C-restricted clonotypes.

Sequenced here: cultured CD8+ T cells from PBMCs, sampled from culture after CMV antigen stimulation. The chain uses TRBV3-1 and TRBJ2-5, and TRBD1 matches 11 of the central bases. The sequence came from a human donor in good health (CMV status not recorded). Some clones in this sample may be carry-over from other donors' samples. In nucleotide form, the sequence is TGTGCCAGCAGCCCCAGGACAGGGGGCATGGAGACCCAGTACTTC. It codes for CASSPRTGGMETQYF.